The T cell receptor (beta chain) under discussion was sequenced for a study of blood T cell repertoires in COVID-19 (dated by TCRdb to between 2020 and 2021). Turning to the overall study: Collaborator samples came from the United States, Italy and Spain and covered acute and convalescent phases of COVID-19. The prospective study material was composed of cDNA or gDNA derived from T cells, B-cell-depleted T cells, or PBMCs. Subjects who had been exposed to COVID-19, were actively infected with it, or had recovered from it provided the deeply sampled blood TCRbeta repertoires that made up the dataset. The repertoires were released in a freely available public database intended as a resource for research on the immune response to SARS-CoV-2. Samples were obtained from the ongoing ImmuneRACE study (first 160 participants) and from 1,200 or so subjects provided by 6 global collaborators. The sample metadata nearly always contained a de-identified subject ID, COVID-19 status, age in years and sex. Where HLA class I and class II types were available, the types were taken from metadata supplied by the sample provider, not from assay-based typing. Study-level results and caveats: The amount of clinical and demographic metadata varied by source and participant and was provided uncurated.

TCRbeta CDR3 regions were amplified from genomic DNA using the immunoSEQ Assay, a bias-controlled multiplex PCR. The paper's data handling went like this. Nucleated cell counts per sample were estimated from amplification of reference gene primers within the assay. To quantify the absolute abundance of each unique TCRbeta CDR3 rearrangement, sequence reads were collapsed and filtered. For each sample, productive Simpson clonality was calculated by taking the square root of Simpson's diversity index across productive rearrangements. This is the immuneACCESS table as TCRdb keeps it, with only in-frame sequences that have V and J called. A part of the clones is gone; compared with another copy, unresolved V genes explain less than half, and the rest is unexplained. V and J calls and clone size follow that table, whereas D and trimming were derived from the DNA. The sample contains 90,000 to 110,000 clones, around three quarters of them found a single time. Less than 5% of the sample goes to the ten largest clones.

V is cut back by 3 bases and J by 0 bases, with 6 bases in the junction unmatched. The germline V gene specifies SGDLS as CDR1 and YYNGEE as CDR2. Measured from the cysteine to the phenylalanine, the CDR3 is 15 residues long. Only the CDR3 DNA is retained, 45 bases long and in frame from the first base. The collaborating institutions used their own protocols to collect whole blood in K2EDTA tubes. For TCRbeta analysis, collaborators shipped samples as frozen whole blood, isolated PBMCs, or DNA extracted from either of those sample types. As for this clone: Its binding antigen is unknown. No clone much larger than this one lies a single base away; base qualities are absent.

The V and J segments used are TRBV9 and TRBJ2-7, with TRBD2 identical over 7 junction bases. This sequence originates from a human donor in a cohort sampled during active or convalescent COVID-19. The sequencing input was peripheral blood. The CDR3 is CASSAEAGSSYEQYF. The DNA is TGTGCCAGCAGCGCAGAAGCGGGGAGCTCCTACGAGCAGTACTTC.